Reported below is one TCR beta chain. Its antigen is undetermined. Study-level findings and limits: Whole repertoires were not studied in the larger cohort, only one V-J beta rearrangement. Tumor Treg TCRs overlapped most with tumor naive CD4+ cells.

Constant-region reverse primers amplified full-length variable regions, followed by semi-nested Nested Universal Primer A PCR. TCRdb independently ran MiXCR on the 5' RACE reads; one entry per CDR3 protein. The sample includes 4,000 to 6,500 distinct CDR3 sequences, around three quarters seen only once; the top ten take under 3.5%. Unmatched junction bases numbered 11, after V lost 5 bases and J lost 6 bases. This CDR3 has 15 residues. The germline V gene encodes CDR1 DFQATT and CDR2 SNEGSKA (reference sequence). Sequencing used naive CD4+ T cells sorted from blood. Subset: naive CD4+ T cells, CD4+CD45RA+CD25-. The sequence was collected from a female donor with breast cancer. This chain uses TRBV20-1 with TRBJ2-1, with TRBD2 matching over 9 bases. The CDR3 coding sequence is TGCAGTGCTGCGAGCGGGACTAGCATAGTCAATGAGCAGTTCTTC. Protein: CSAASGTSIVNEQFF.